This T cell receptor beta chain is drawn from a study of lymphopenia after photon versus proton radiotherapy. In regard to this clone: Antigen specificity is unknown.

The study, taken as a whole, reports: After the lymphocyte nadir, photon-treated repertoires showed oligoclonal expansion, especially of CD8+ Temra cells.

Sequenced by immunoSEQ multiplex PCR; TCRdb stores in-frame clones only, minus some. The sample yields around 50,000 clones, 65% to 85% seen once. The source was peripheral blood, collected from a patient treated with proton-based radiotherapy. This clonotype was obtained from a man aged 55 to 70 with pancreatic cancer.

This CDR3 reads CSGGQGLNTEAFF. CDR3 bases: TGCAGCGGGGGACAGGGCTTAAACACTGAAGCTTTCTTT. The V and J genes are TRBV29-1 and TRBJ1-1; 9 bases are shared with TRBD1. V was pared by 7 bases and J by 2 bases, with 5 bases of the junction left unmatched. The CDR3 contains 13 residues. Germline lookup yields CDR1 SQVTM and CDR2 ANQGSEA.